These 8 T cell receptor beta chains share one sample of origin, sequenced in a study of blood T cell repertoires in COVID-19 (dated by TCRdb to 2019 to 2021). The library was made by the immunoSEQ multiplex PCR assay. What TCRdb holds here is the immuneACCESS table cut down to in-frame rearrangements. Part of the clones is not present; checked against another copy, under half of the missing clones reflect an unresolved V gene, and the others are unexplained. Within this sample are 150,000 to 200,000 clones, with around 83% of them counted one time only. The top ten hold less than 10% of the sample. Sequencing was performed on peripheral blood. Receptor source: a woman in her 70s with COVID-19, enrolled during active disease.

The CDR3 protein is CASSVTGGKWSDEAFF. For the CDR3, the DNA is TGTGCCAGTAGTGTCACAGGGGGCAAGTGGTCGGATGAAGCTTTCTTT. The V gene is TRBV19, the J gene TRBJ1-1, with TRBD1 identical over 9 bases. Looked up from germline, CDR1 is LNHDA and CDR2 is SQIVND (reference sequence). J lost 7 bases, V lost 5 bases, and 14 bases had no gene match. The CDR3 has 16 amino acids.

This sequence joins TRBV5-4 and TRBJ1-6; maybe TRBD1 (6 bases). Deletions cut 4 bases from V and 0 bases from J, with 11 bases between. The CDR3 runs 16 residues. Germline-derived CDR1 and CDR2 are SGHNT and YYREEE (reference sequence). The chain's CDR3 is CASSLTGSSYNSPLHF. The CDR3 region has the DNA TGTGCCAGCAGCCTCACAGGGAGCTCCTATAATTCACCCCTCCACTTT. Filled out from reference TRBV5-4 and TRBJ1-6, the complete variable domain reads ETGVTQSPTHLIKTRGQQVTLRCSSQSGHNTVSWYQQALGQGPQFIFQYYREEENGRGNFPPRFSGLQFPNYSSELNVNALELDDSALYLCASSLTGSSYNSPLHFGNGTRLTVT.

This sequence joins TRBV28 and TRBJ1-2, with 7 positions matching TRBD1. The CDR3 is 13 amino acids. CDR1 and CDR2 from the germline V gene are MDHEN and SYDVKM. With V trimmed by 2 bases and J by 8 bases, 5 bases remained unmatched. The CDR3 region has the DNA TGTGCCAGCAGTTTAGAGGGGGCGAGGGGCTACACCTTC. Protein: CASSLEGARGYTF.

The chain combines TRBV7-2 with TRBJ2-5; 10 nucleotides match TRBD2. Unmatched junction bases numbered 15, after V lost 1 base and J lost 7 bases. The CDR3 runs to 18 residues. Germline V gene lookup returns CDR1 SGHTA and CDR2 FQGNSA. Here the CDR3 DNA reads TGTGCCAGCAGCTTAGTCACTAGCGGGGATCGCCAAAGACGGACCCAGTACTTC. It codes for CASSLVTSGDRQRRTQYF.

The CDR3 spells CASSSGALNTEAFF. In DNA, the CDR3 is TGTGCCAGCAGCTCAGGGGCCCTGAACACTGAAGCTTTCTTT. The rearrangement joins TRBV7-2 to TRBJ1-1; D might be TRBD1 (6 bases). V was cut by 4 bases and J by 0 bases, with 9 bases left in between. Germline V gene data show CDR1 as SGHTA and CDR2 as FQGNSA. The CDR3 is 14 amino acids.

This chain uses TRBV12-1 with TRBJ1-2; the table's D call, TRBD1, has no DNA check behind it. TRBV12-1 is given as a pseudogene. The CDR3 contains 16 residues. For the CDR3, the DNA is TGTGCCAGCAGCTTTTCCGGGACAAGGACTAACTATGGCTACACCTTC. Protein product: CASSFSGTRTNYGYTF.

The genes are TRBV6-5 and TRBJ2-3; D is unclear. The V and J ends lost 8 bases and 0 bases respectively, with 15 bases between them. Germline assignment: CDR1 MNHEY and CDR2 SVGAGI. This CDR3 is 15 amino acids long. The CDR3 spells CASDQRYRSTDTQYF. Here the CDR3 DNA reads TGTGCCAGCGATCAGCGATACCGCAGCACAGATACGCAGTATTTT.

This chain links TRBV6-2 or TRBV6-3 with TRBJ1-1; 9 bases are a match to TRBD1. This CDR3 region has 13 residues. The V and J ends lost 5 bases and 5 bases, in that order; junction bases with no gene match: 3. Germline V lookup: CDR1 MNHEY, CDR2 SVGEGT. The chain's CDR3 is CASSDRGRTEAFF. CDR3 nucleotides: TGTGCCAGCAGTGACAGGGGGAGAACTGAAGCTTTCTTT.